Listed below are T cell receptor beta chains from one sample, sequenced in a study of cytomegalovirus exposure and HLA in healthy donors. Method: immunoSEQ multiplex PCR; TCRdb's copy keeps in-frame clones and lacks some. In the table there are more than 95,000 clones, roughly a sixth of which are singletons. Material for sequencing was PBMCs. These receptors originate from a female donor in good health and CMV-seropositive. The CDR3 runs from the conserved cysteine through the conserved F or W. Fields, in order: D gene, V gene, J gene, clone size, CDR3 protein, CDR3 DNA. D genes are given only for firm matches. Size is stated for part of the rows, as once, few or many counts, or as a class when the clone is expanded.

>TRBD2|TRBV4-3|TRBJ2-1|few
CASSTQRAGGSYNEQFF
TGCGCCAGCAGCACTCAAAGGGCGGGGGGCTCGTACAATGAGCAGTTCTTC
>TRBD1|TRBV11-2|TRBJ1-6|few
CASSFAGDRNSPLHF
TGTGCCAGCAGCTTTGCTGGGGACAGGAATTCACCCCTCCACTTT
>TRBD1|TRBV30|TRBJ2-5|NA
CAWTRQGGLETQYF
TGTGCCTGGACTAGACAGGGTGGTCTGGAGACCCAGTACTTC
>NA|TRBV29-1|TRBJ2-1|NA
CSVERILLRNEQFF
TGCAGCGTTGAAAGGATCCTACTACGCAATGAGCAGTTCTTC
>TRBD2|TRBV4-1|TRBJ2-1|few
CASSQDDSGNYNEQFF
TGCGCCAGCAGCCAAGATGATAGCGGGAACTACAATGAGCAGTTCTTC
>TRBD2|TRBV11-2|TRBJ2-5|once
CASSFGLAGGSQETQYF
TGTGCCAGCAGCTTTGGTCTAGCGGGGGGTTCACAAGAGACCCAGTACTTC
>TRBD1|TRBV4-2|TRBJ2-7|NA
CASSQEGQGGREQYF
TGTGCCAGCAGCCAAGAAGGACAGGGGGGAAGGGAGCAGTACTTC
>NA|TRBV25-1|TRBJ2-7|few
CASARTAYEQYF
TGTGCCAGCGCCCGGACAGCCTACGAGCAGTACTTC
>NA|TRBV30|TRBJ2-5|NA
CAWSVRGTRLETQYF
TGTGCCTGGAGTGTACGGGGGACGAGGTTAGAGACCCAGTACTTC
>NA|TRBV27|TRBJ1-5|few
CASSLGQWQPQHF
TGTGCCAGCAGTTTGGGACAATGGCAGCCCCAGCATTTT